These 17 T cell receptor beta chains came from one sample sequenced in a study of identical twins. TCRdb recomputed calls from the 5' RACE reads with MiXCR, one row per CDR3 protein. The sample lists about 570,000 distinct CDR3 sequences; nearly 10% were seen once. The same data also contributed to another study, on yellow fever vaccine responses in identical twins.

Input material: PBMCs. These receptors were taken from a woman in her late teens or twenties in good health.

This clonotype appeared a few times. The V call is TRBV3-1, the J call TRBJ2-1; tentatively, D is TRBD2 (7 bases). Per the germline V gene, CDR1 is LGHDT and CDR2 is YNNKEL (reference sequence). The CDR3 is 19 residues long. Deletions cut 1 base from V and 0 bases from J, with 19 bases between. The CDR3 DNA follows: TGTGCCAGCAGCCAAGTGTTGCGGGGGCCCAGGAGCTCCTACAATGAGCAGTTCTTC. Residues: CASSQVLRGPRSSYNEQFF.

In this sample, this clonotype turned up a few times. The CDR3, as DNA: TGTGCCAGCAGTATAGCGGGCTCCTACAATGAGCAGTTCTTC. Amino acids: CASSIAGSYNEQFF. The genes are TRBV27 and TRBJ2-1, with 7 nucleotides matching TRBD2. This CDR3 is 14 amino acids long. The V gene's germline CDR1 is MNHEY and CDR2 SMNVEV (reference sequence). With 5 bases clipped from V and 0 bases from J, the junction kept 1 base outside the gene matches.

V usage is TRBV3-1 and J usage is TRBJ2-3, with 12 nucleotides matching TRBD2. Germline lookup yields CDR1 LGHDT and CDR2 YNNKEL (reference sequence). The junction had 5 bases not matched to a gene; V was cut back by 5 bases and J by 2 bases. CDR3 size: 16 residues. CDR3 protein: CASSATSGGSTDTQYF. The CDR3 DNA reads TGTGCCAGCAGCGCAACTAGCGGGGGGTCCACAGATACGCAGTATTTT.

The V gene is TRBV2, the J gene TRBJ2-2; possibly TRBD2 for D (6 bases). This CDR3 is built from 17 residues. Germline CDR1 is SNHLY and CDR2 is FYNNEI. Trimming removed 6 bases at V and 0 bases at J, with 17 bases between. CDR3 coding DNA: TGTGCCAGCAGCGACACGTGGGGCGGGACGAACACCGGGGAGCTGTTTTTT. Its protein product is CASSDTWGGTNTGELFF.

The sample holds many counts of this clonotype. The chain links TRBV6-5 to TRBJ2-5; 8 positions match TRBD1. The length of the CDR3 is 13 residues. With V trimmed by 2 bases and J by 12 bases, 8 bases remained unmatched. Germline V gene sequence: CDR1 MNHEY, CDR2 SVGAGI. The DNA of the CDR3 is TGTGCCAGCAGTTACACCTGGACAGGGATGAAGTACTTC. Amino acid sequence: CASSYTWTGMKYF.

The sample holds many counts of this clonotype. This chain uses TRBV12-3 or TRBV12-4 with TRBJ2-2; D is perhaps TRBD1 (5 bases). Trimming removed 6 bases from V and 2 bases from J, with 7 bases in between. CDR3 length equals 13 residues. The CDR3, as DNA: TGTGCCAGCAGGGGGCCTAACACCGGGGAGCTGTTTTTT. It translates to CASRGPNTGELFF.

A note on this clonotype: One junction end does not reproduce the germline sequence, and a read error may be involved. The chain is built from TRBV5-6 and TRBJ2-1; possible D gene TRBD1, 6 bases. Germline CDR1 and CDR2: SGHDT and YYEEEE. CDR3 length: 11 amino acids. The CDR3 loop is CASSLGIYRDF. The CDR3 nucleotides are TGTGCCAGCAGTTTGGGAATCTACAGGGACTTC.

V gene TRBV25-1 combines with J gene TRBJ2-7; 11 bases line up with TRBD2. The CDR3 runs to 16 residues. Trimming cost V 2 bases and J 5 bases; bases outside gene matches: 8. Germline CDR1 and CDR2: MGHDK and SYGVNS. The CDR3 DNA reads as TGTGCCAGCAGTGAAATCTCGCTAGCGGGAGGCCACGAGCAGTACTTC. Amino acid sequence: CASSEISLAGGHEQYF.

The CDR3, as DNA: TGCGCCAGCAGCCAAGGAGTTAGCGGGAGGGCACGAGAGACCCAGTACTTC. Encoded protein: CASSQGVSGRARETQYF. The rearrangement joins TRBV4-1 to TRBJ2-5, with TRBD2 matching over 11 bases. J was trimmed by 4 bases and V by 1 base; bases with no gene match: 8. The germline CDR1 and CDR2 sequences are MGHRA and YSYEKL. The CDR3 spans 17 residues.

This clonotype was seen repeatedly, ten times or more. J is TRBJ2-1 and V is TRBV12-3 or TRBV12-4; 7 nucleotides line up with TRBD2. The CDR3 spans 13 residues. The V and J ends lost 3 bases and 15 bases, in that order; junction bases with no gene match: 11. CDR3 sequence: CASSLSLAVRGFF. The CDR3, as DNA: TGTGCCAGCAGTTTGTCGCTAGCGGTCCGTGGGTTCTTC.

This clonotype came up many times. The CDR3 loop is CASSLDGGSSYNEQFF. Written as DNA, the CDR3 is TGTGCCAGCAGCTTAGATGGCGGGAGCTCCTACAATGAGCAGTTCTTC. The chain couples TRBV7-2 to TRBJ2-1, with 7 positions matching TRBD2. Trimming at V came to 1 base and at J to 0 bases, leaving 3 bases not matched to a gene. The germline gives CDR1 SGHTA, CDR2 FQGNSA. The CDR3 loop spans 16 amino acids.

In this sample, this clonotype turned up a few times. The V call is TRBV18, the J call TRBJ2-3; D may match TRBD1 or TRBD2 (6 bases each). Germline CDR1 KGHSH, CDR2 LQKENI. This CDR3 is built from 16 residues. V was pared by 2 bases and J by 4 bases, with 16 bases between. In DNA form, the CDR3 reads TGTGCCAGCTCACCAAGACGAGGGGGGTACTCAGATACGCAGTATTTT. The encoded protein is CASSPRRGGYSDTQYF. The variable domain in full, with the rest retrieved from reference TRBV18 and TRBJ2-3, is NAGVMQNPRHLVRRRGQEARLRCSPMKGHSHVYWYRQLPEEGLKFMVYLQKENIIDESGMPKERFSAEFPKEGPSILRIQQVVRGDSAAYFCASSPRRGGYSDTQYFGPGTRLTVL.

This clonotype was seen more than once but under ten times. The chain uses TRBV24-1 and TRBJ2-1, with 7 bases matching TRBD2. The CDR3 spans 16 residues. Germline-derived CDR1 and CDR2 are KGHDR and SFDVKD. Losses at the gene ends were 4 bases for V and 0 bases for J; bases not matched to a gene: 5. DNA for the CDR3: TGTGCCACCAGTGACCGGGAGGCGGCCTCCTACAATGAGCAGTTCTTC. Translating gives CATSDREAASYNEQFF.

This clonotype came up a few times. This chain uses TRBV7-2 with TRBJ2-3, with D possibly being TRBD1 or TRBD2 (5 bases each). CDR1 and CDR2 (germline): SGHTA, FQGNSA. V lost 10 bases to trimming and J lost 4 bases, with 18 bases between them. The CDR3 length is 14 residues. CDR3 nucleotides: TGTGCCATCCGGGAAAAGGGGCTATCAGATACGCAGTATTTT. It specifies CAIREKGLSDTQYF.

Ten or more counts support this clonotype. This chain uses TRBV5-1 with TRBJ1-1; no clear D gene. Germline V gene lookup returns CDR1 SGHRS and CDR2 YFSETQ. This CDR3 is 14 amino acids long. V was trimmed by 0 bases and J by 0 bases, leaving 6 bases between them. The CDR3 protein is CASSLDGMNTEAFF. CDR3 coding DNA: TGCGCCAGCAGCTTGGACGGGATGAACACTGAAGCTTTCTTT.

Ten or more counts support this clonotype. The rearrangement links TRBV27 to TRBJ1-5; D gene unclear. Trimming left V 2 bases short and J 2 bases short, with 7 bases between. This CDR3 spans 14 amino acids. In germline, CDR1 is MNHEY, CDR2 SMNVEV (reference sequence). The CDR3 region has the DNA TGTGCCAGCAGTTTAGGTAGTCGCAATCAGCCCCAGCATTTT. Encoded protein: CASSLGSRNQPQHF.

This clonotype appeared a few times. V gene TRBV11-2 combines with J gene TRBJ2-7; TRBD1 aligns across 7 bases. The CDR3 covers 15 residues. The germline V gene encodes CDR1 SGHAT and CDR2 FQNNGV. V trimming: 1 base; J trimming: 2 bases; junction bases outside the gene matches: 5. DNA for the CDR3: TGTGCCAGCAGCTTAGCGGGACAGCCCGCCTACGAGCAGTACTTC. Residues: CASSLAGQPAYEQYF. The full variable domain, completed using reference TRBV11-2 and TRBJ2-7, is EAGVAQSPRYKIIEKRQSVAFWCNPISGHATLYWYQQILGQGPKLLIQFQNNGVVDDSQLPKDRFSAERLKGVDSTLKIQPAKLEDSAVYLCASSLAGQPAYEQYFGPGTRLTVT.